This TCR beta chain comes out of a study of T cell responses to AZD1222 COVID-19 vaccine. Study outcomes and limitations: Sampling captured repertoires only after the peak T cell response. Reports say nearly half of spike-specific TCRs go after unmutated variant regions. Most donors were white British and more were female, and clonal diversity was possibly underestimated.

With respect to this clone: Its cognate antigen is unknown.

Only in-frame clones appear in the TCRdb table, and some are missing; sequencing was by immunoSEQ multiplex PCR. The data contain 90,000 to 95,000 clones, more than 75% of them seen just once; the ten biggest clones take up around 10%. This CDR3 is 17 amino acids long. The germline gives CDR1 SGHVS, CDR2 FNYEAQ. The J segment lost 0 bases and the V segment lost 2 bases, leaving 4 bases of the junction unmatched. The sequences come from peripheral blood, collected 28 days after the second AZD1222 dose. This sequence originates from an adult who received the AZD1222 COVID-19 vaccine. The V and J genes are TRBV7-6 and TRBJ2-1; 10 nucleotides line up with TRBD2. CDR3 sequence (DNA): TGTGCCAGCAGCTTAAGGGCTAGCGGGAGCTCCTACAATGAGCAGTTCTTC. As protein: CASSLRASGSSYNEQFF.